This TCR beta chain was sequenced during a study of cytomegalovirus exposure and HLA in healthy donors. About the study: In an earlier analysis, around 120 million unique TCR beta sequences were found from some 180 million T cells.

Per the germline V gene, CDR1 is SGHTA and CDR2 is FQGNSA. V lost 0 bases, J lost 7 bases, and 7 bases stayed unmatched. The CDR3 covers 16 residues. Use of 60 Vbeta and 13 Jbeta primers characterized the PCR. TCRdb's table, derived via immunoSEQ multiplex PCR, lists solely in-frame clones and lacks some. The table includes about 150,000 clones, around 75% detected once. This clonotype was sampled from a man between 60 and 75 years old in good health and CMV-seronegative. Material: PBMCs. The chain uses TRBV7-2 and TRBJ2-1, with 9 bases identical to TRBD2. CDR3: CASSLAPAGGSNEQFF. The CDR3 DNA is TGTGCCAGCAGCTTAGCTCCCGCGGGAGGGAGTAATGAGCAGTTCTTC.